These 5 T cell receptor beta chains came from one sample sequenced in a study of T-cell reconstitution after alpha-beta-depleted transplantation in children. For TCRbeta, the library was prepared with unique molecular identifiers. Each CDR3 protein is one row after TCRdb ran MiXCR on the PCR reads. The sample includes about a million distinct CDR3 sequences, less than 30% seen only once; the top ten take roughly 27%. Sequenced here: PBMCs, mostly from graft donor cells, sampled 360 days after TCRalphabeta/CD19-depleted stem cell transplant. The source is a boy under two years old who had a stem cell transplant for SCID, so the T cells may come from the graft donor.

This clonotype was picked up many times. This sequence joins TRBV7-9 and TRBJ2-3; 8 bases map to TRBD2. Germline assignment: CDR1 SEHNR and CDR2 FQNEAQ (reference sequence). The CDR3 runs 14 residues. V was clipped by 3 bases and J by 2 bases; unmatched bases: 1. CDR3 protein: CASSFGGATDTQYF. The CDR3 DNA is TGTGCCAGCAGCTTCGGGGGGGCCACAGATACGCAGTATTTT. The entire variable domain, with the rest obtained from reference TRBV7-9 and TRBJ2-3, is as follows: DTGVSQNPRHKITKRGQNVTFRCDPISEHNRLYWYRQTLGQGPEFLTYFQNEAQLEKSRLLSDRFSAERPKGSFSTLEIQRTEQGDSAMYLCASSFGGATDTQYFGPGTRLTVL.

V gene TRBV2 combines with J gene TRBJ2-5, with 9 bases that match TRBD2. After removal of 8 bases from V and 5 bases from J, the junction contained 9 bases not matched to a gene. This CDR3 is 14 amino acids long. Germline loops: CDR1 SNHLY, CDR2 FYNNEI. The CDR3 loop is CASRRTSAGETQYF. The CDR3 DNA follows: TGTGCCAGCCGCCGGACTAGCGCTGGGGAGACCCAGTACTTC.

This clonotype has just a few counts. This sequence joins TRBV6-2 or TRBV6-3 and TRBJ2-3, with 7 nucleotides matching TRBD2. Losses at the gene ends were 7 bases for V and 2 bases for J; bases not matched to a gene: 9. Germline V CDR1 and CDR2: MNHEY, SVGEGT. The CDR3 consists of 15 residues. CDR3 coding DNA: TGTGCCAGCATGGGGGGGAAGGCGTTCACAGATACGCAGTATTTT. Translated: CASMGGKAFTDTQYF.

The sample holds a few counts of this clonotype. The chain has TRBV4-2 and TRBJ2-1; possible D gene TRBD2, 5 bases. Germline V gene sequence: CDR1 LGHNA, CDR2 YNFKEQ. The CDR3 length is 16 residues. With 4 bases removed from V and 10 bases from J, the gap between germline ends came to 23 bases. The CDR3 region has the DNA TGTGCCAGCAGCCTCCTGGACTTCCCCCCCAATCGGGAGCAGTTCTTC. It is translated as CASSLLDFPPNREQFF.

This clonotype showed up just a few times. The V call is TRBV12-3 or TRBV12-4, the J call TRBJ2-7, with 8 bases aligning to TRBD1. V gave up 5 bases and J gave up 9 bases; unmatched junction bases: 12. The CDR3 has 14 amino acids. The DNA for the CDR3 is TGTGCCAGCAGTCCGCAGGACAGGGACGTACGGCAGTACTTC. Its protein product is CASSPQDRDVRQYF.